A single T cell receptor (beta chain) is shown here with its context. This table comes from immunoSEQ multiplex PCR, and its TCRdb copy is limited to in-frame clones, with some not included. The sample consists of 250,000 or so clones, about 83% of them appearing once. This CDR3 is built from 14 residues. The V gene's germline CDR1 is MNHEY and CDR2 SMNVEV (reference sequence). Trimming cost V 6 bases and J 7 bases; bases outside gene matches: 8. The sample is drawn from a study of Ad26.COV2.S vaccination and SARS-CoV-2 variants. Treatment described: some 20 received Ad26.COV2.S at low or high dose, single or two shots; several received placebo; per-sample allocation not given. Day 63 after the first vaccine or placebo injection was the time point for sampling.

The sequence was obtained from a person aged 18 to 65 who received the Ad26.COV2.S COVID-19 vaccine or a placebo. The chain employs TRBV27 and TRBJ1-5, with 8 bases lining up with TRBD1. Material: peripheral blood, obtained in a trial of Ad26.COV2.S vaccine versus placebo. CDR3 nucleotide sequence: TGTGCCAGCAGGGGGCAGGGGGCAAGACAGCCCCAGCATTTT. Translating gives CASRGQGARQPQHF.